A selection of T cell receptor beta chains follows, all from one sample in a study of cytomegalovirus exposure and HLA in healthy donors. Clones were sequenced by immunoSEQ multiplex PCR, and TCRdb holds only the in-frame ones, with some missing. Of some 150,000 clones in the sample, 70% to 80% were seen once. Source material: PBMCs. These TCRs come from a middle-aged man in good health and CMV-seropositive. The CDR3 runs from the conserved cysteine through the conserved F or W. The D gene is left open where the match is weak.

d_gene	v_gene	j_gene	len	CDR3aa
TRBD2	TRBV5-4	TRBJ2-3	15	CASSTGLAGADTQYF
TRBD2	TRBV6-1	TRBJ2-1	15	CASSVAGGSYNEQFF
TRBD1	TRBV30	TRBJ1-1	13	CAWKPIGGANTFF
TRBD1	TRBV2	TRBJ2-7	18	CASSDPSVWTGGHDEQYF
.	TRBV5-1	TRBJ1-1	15	CASSFPEGPRTEAFF
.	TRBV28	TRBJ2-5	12	CASSLTQETQYF
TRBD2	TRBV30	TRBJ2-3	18	CAWRGTSGSEGAGDTQYF
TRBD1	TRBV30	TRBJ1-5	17	CAWSVALGTGVIQPQHF
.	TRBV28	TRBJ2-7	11	CASSSYYEQYF
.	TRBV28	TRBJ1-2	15	CASSSGPGALYGYTF
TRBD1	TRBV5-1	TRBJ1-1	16	CASSFGTGGRNTEAFF
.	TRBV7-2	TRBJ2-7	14	CASSEVQSSYEQYF
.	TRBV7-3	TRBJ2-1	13	CASSQMGPNEQFF
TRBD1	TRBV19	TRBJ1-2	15	CASSIAGTAPYGYTF
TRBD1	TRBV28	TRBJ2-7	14	CASTTTGEMVEQYF
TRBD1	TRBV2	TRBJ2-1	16	CASRARTGGDYNEQFF
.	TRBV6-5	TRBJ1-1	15	CASGYSSREAAEAFF
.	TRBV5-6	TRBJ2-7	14	CASSLFGGAYEQYF
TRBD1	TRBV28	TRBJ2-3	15	CASSVTGVSTDTQYF
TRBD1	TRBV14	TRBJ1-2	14	CASSQLQGVGGYTF
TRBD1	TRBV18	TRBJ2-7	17	CASSRPPGTGVSYEQYF
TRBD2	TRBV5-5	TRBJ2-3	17	CASSLVGLAASTDTQYF
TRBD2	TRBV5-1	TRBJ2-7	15	CASSEGLAGFYEQYF
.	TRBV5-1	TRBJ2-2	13	CASSFGNTGELFF